These 12 T cell receptor beta chains share one sample of origin, sequenced in a study of cytotoxic CD8 clonotypes in ibrutinib-treated CLL. Method: immunoSEQ multiplex PCR; TCRdb's copy keeps in-frame clones and lacks some. The sample has 150,000 or so clones; 70% to 90% are singletons. This material consisted of PBMCs, taken at disease progression, from a patient treated with ibrutinib. Source of these receptors: a human donor with chronic lymphocytic leukemia.

Only one count was recorded for this clone. V gene TRBV9 combines with J gene TRBJ2-3; tentatively, D is TRBD2 (5 bases). With 4 bases removed from V and 3 bases from J, the gap between germline ends came to 9 bases. The CDR3 extends over 13 amino acids. Germline V gives CDR1 SGDLS, CDR2 YYNGEE. DNA of the CDR3: TGTGCCAGCAGCCCACCGGGGACAGATACGCAGTATTTT. Translated: CASSPPGTDTQYF. Combining the CDR3 with reference TRBV9 and TRBJ2-3 gives the whole variable domain DSGVTQTPKHLITATGQRVTLRCSPRSGDLSVYWYQQSLDQGLQFLIQYYNGEERAKGNILERFSAQQFPDLHSELNLSSLELGDSALYFCASSPPGTDTQYFGPGTRLTVL.

The chain combines TRBV15 with TRBJ1-3, with no clear D. Trimming removed 0 bases at V and 3 bases at J, with 6 bases between. The germline V gene has CDR1 LNHNV and CDR2 YYDKDF (reference sequence). The CDR3 length is 14 residues. The CDR3 sequence: CATSRDPGGNTIYF. CDR3 nucleotide sequence: TGTGCCACCAGCAGAGATCCGGGTGGAAACACCATATATTTT.

The CDR3 sequence is CASSFRDRGPNEQFF. The DNA for the CDR3 is TGTGCCAGCAGCTTCCGGGACAGGGGACCGAATGAGCAGTTCTTC. J is TRBJ2-1 and V is TRBV7-9; TRBD1 matches 10 bases. Per the germline V gene, CDR1 is SEHNR and CDR2 is FQNEAQ (reference sequence). This CDR3 is built from 15 residues. The junction had 6 bases not matched to a gene; V was cut back by 3 bases and J by 7 bases.

The chain joins TRBV10-3 to TRBJ2-1, with 8 nucleotides matching TRBD1. This CDR3 is 15 amino acids long. V lost 4 bases to trimming and J lost 4 bases; unmatched junction nucleotides: 6. Germline loops: CDR1 ENHRY, CDR2 SYGVKD. The CDR3 DNA reads TGTGCCATCAGTGTGGGGACAGGAGGTTACAATGAGCAGTTCTTC. Protein product: CAISVGTGGYNEQFF.

The chain links TRBV5-1 to TRBJ2-2; TRBD2 might be the D (5 bases). This CDR3 has 12 residues. Germline values: CDR1 SGHRS, CDR2 YFSETQ. Trimming took off 7 bases at V and 5 bases at J, with 9 bases between the two ends. CDR3 DNA sequence: TGCGCCAGCCGGGAATCAACCGGGGAGCTGTTTTTT. Protein sequence: CASRESTGELFF.

V gene TRBV19 combines with J gene TRBJ2-5, with D possibly being TRBD1 or TRBD2 (6 bases each). Germline CDR1 and CDR2: LNHDA and SQIVND (reference sequence). Trimming took 10 bases from V and 5 from J, leaving 20 bases between them. The CDR3 runs 14 residues. Written as DNA, the CDR3 is TGTGCCACCCGGGACTTCATAAGGGGGGAGACCCAGTACTTC. Amino acid sequence: CATRDFIRGETQYF.

This chain uses TRBV19 with TRBJ1-2; 7 bases are a match to TRBD1. The ends lost 7 bases at V and 5 bases at J; junction bases unmatched: 10. The length of the CDR3 is 14 residues. Germline V gene lookup returns CDR1 LNHDA and CDR2 SQIVND (reference sequence). The CDR3 DNA reads TGTGCCAGTACCCTTCGGACAGGCGGGTATGGCTACACCTTC. Translated, it gives CASTLRTGGYGYTF.

The V gene is TRBV2, the J gene TRBJ2-7, with TRBD1 matching 7 bases. After removal of 10 bases from V and 2 bases from J, the junction contained 5 bases not matched to a gene. Germline loops: CDR1 SNHLY, CDR2 FYNNEI. The CDR3 loop spans 12 amino acids. The CDR3 coding sequence is TGTGCCACCCGGGACAGCCCCTACGAGCAGTACTTC. Translated: CATRDSPYEQYF.

This sequence joins TRBV5-6 and TRBJ2-5; D may be TRBD2 (6 bases). The CDR3 runs to 13 residues. Looked up from germline, CDR1 is SGHDT and CDR2 is YYEEEE. Trimming shortened V by 2 bases and J by 5 bases, and 10 bases separated the two germline ends. This chain's CDR3 is CASSFPGAETQYF. The CDR3 region has the DNA TGTGCCAGCAGCTTCCCGGGAGCGGAGACCCAGTACTTC.

V usage is TRBV2 and J usage is TRBJ2-7; 10 bases align to TRBD2. The CDR3 runs 13 residues. The V segment lost 10 bases and the J segment 0 bases; nucleotides outside the gene matches: 3. Germline V gene sequence: CDR1 SNHLY, CDR2 FYNNEI. The CDR3: CATGTSDSYEQYF. The CDR3 nucleotides are TGTGCCACCGGGACTAGCGACTCCTACGAGCAGTACTTC.

This chain connects TRBV15 to TRBJ2-5; TRBD1 matches at 8 bases. The V gene's germline CDR1 is LNHNV and CDR2 YYDKDF (reference sequence). With V trimmed by 2 bases and J by 4 bases, 3 bases remained unmatched. This CDR3 region has 14 residues. The CDR3 here is CATSRSGQGETQYF. Here the CDR3 DNA reads TGTGCCACCAGCAGAAGCGGACAGGGAGAGACCCAGTACTTC.

V gene TRBV7-9 combines with J gene TRBJ2-7, with D tentatively TRBD2 (5 bases). Germline CDR1 SEHNR, CDR2 FQNEAQ (reference sequence). This CDR3 comprises 18 residues. The V and J ends lost 1 base and 2 bases respectively, with 21 bases between them. CDR3 loop: CASSLVPTPSPLTYEQYF. The CDR3 coding sequence is TGTGCCAGCAGCTTAGTACCCACTCCTAGCCCTCTTACCTACGAGCAGTACTTC.